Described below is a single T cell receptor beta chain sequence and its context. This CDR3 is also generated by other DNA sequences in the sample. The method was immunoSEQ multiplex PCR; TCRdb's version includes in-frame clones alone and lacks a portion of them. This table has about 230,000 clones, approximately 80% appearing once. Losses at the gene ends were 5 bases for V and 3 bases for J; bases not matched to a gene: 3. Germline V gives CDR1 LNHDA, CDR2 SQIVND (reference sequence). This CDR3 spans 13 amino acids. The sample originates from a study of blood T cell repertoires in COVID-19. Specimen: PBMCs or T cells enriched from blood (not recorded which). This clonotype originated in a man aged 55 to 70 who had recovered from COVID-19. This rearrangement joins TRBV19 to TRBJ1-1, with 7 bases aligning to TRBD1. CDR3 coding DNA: TGTGCCAGTAGTTCAACAGGGGACACTGAAGCTTTCTTT. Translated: CASSSTGDTEAFF.